One sample yielded the 11 T cell receptor beta chains listed below, sequenced in a study of Ad26.COV2.S vaccination and SARS-CoV-2 variants. Documented treatment: about 20 received Ad26.COV2.S at low or high dose, single or two shots; several received placebo; per-sample allocation not given. Samples came from day 63 after the first vaccine or placebo injection. Assay used: immunoSEQ multiplex PCR; TCRdb lists only in-frame clones, some missing. The sample consists of 510,000 or so clones, around 90% of them appearing once. This specimen consisted of peripheral blood, obtained in a trial of Ad26.COV2.S vaccine versus placebo. The receptors here all came from a person between 18 and 59 years old who received the Ad26.COV2.S COVID-19 vaccine or a placebo.

The chain is built from TRBV7-2 and TRBJ2-7; unclear D gene. The germline V gene encodes CDR1 SGHTA and CDR2 FQGNSA. The CDR3 length is 14 residues. Deletions cut 3 bases from V and 1 base from J, with 10 bases between. CDR3 DNA: TGTGCCAGCAGCTTTCAGTACGGATCCTACGAGCAGTACTTC. It yields the protein CASSFQYGSYEQYF.

The rearrangement uses TRBV6-5 and TRBJ2-7; D unclear. Looked up from germline, CDR1 is MNHEY and CDR2 is SVGAGI. V shed 5 bases and J shed 3 bases, with 17 bases lying between them. The CDR3 runs to 15 residues. Here the CDR3 DNA reads TGTGCCAGCAGTCCCCTAGGGATCACGGGCTACGAGCAGTACTTC. It is translated as CASSPLGITGYEQYF.

The V and J genes are TRBV2 and TRBJ1-6; D unclear. V lost 4 bases to trimming and J lost 6 bases, with 10 bases between them. Germline V gene sequence: CDR1 SNHLY, CDR2 FYNNEI. This CDR3 has 14 residues. CDR3 loop: CASSVGQVNSPLHF. The CDR3 bases are TGTGCCAGCAGTGTTGGGCAGGTTAATTCACCCCTCCACTTT. Together with reference TRBV2 and TRBJ1-6, the CDR3 gives the full variable domain: EPEVTQTPSHQVTQMGQEVILRCVPISNHLYFYWYRQILGQKVEFLVSFYNNEISEKSEIFDDQFSVERPDGSNFTLKIRSTKLEDSAMYFCASSVGQVNSPLHFGNGTRLTVT.

The chain recombines TRBV27 with TRBJ2-3; 15 nucleotides align to TRBD2. The germline V gene encodes CDR1 MNHEY and CDR2 SMNVEV (reference sequence). The CDR3 consists of 18 residues. V gave up 6 bases and J gave up 1 base; unmatched junction bases: 8. CDR3: CASSLKGTSGRRTDTQYF. CDR3 DNA sequence: TGTGCCAGCAGCTTAAAAGGGACTAGCGGGAGGCGCACAGATACGCAGTATTTT.

Within the sample, this clone is medium-sized. The V gene is TRBV7-8, the J gene TRBJ2-5, with D possibly being TRBD1 (6 bases). CDR3 length: 14 amino acids. V was clipped by 5 bases and J by 5 bases, with 15 bases between them. Per the germline V gene, CDR1 is SGHVS and CDR2 is FQNEAQ. The CDR3, as DNA: TGTGCCAGCAGCCCATCAGAGCAGGGGGAGACCCAGTACTTC. Its protein product is CASSPSEQGETQYF.

This clone has a single count. The gene calls are TRBV19 and TRBJ2-6; D possibly corresponds to TRBD2 (5 bases). V lost 0 bases, J lost 3 bases, and 15 bases lay in between. CDR3 size: 18 residues. The V gene's germline CDR1 is LNHDA and CDR2 SQIVND (reference sequence). This CDR3 is CASSIDRSGGGGANVLTF. The CDR3 nucleotides are TGTGCCAGTAGTATAGATCGGTCTGGAGGTGGTGGGGCCAACGTCCTGACTTTC. The complete variable domain, with remaining parts taken from reference TRBV19 and TRBJ2-6, reads DGGITQSPKYLFRKEGQNVTLSCEQNLNHDAMYWYRQDPGQGLRLIYYSQIVNDFQKGDIAEGYSVSREKKESFPLTVTSAQKNPTAFYLCASSIDRSGGGGANVLTFGAGSRLTVL.

This clone has only one observation. V and J are TRBV12-1 and TRBJ2-1; TRBD2, as called in the table, went unchecked against the DNA. TRBV12-1 is shown as a pseudogene. The CDR3 extends over 15 amino acids. CDR3 sequence reads: CASNAGLAGYNEQFF. CDR3 sequence (DNA): TGTGCCAGCAACGCCGGACTAGCGGGTTACAATGAGCAGTTCTTC.

The chain joins TRBV19 to TRBJ2-5; D is ambiguous. Germline assignment: CDR1 LNHDA and CDR2 SQIVND (reference sequence). Trimming left V 5 bases short and J 5 bases short, with 15 bases between. The CDR3 totals 14 residues. Written as DNA, the CDR3 is TGTGCCAGTAGTCCCCAGGTCGGAACGGAGACCCAGTACTTC. Its translation: CASSPQVGTETQYF.

The rearrangement uses TRBV19 and TRBJ1-6, with TRBD1 as a possible D gene (6 bases). In germline, CDR1 is LNHDA, CDR2 SQIVND (reference sequence). This CDR3 comprises 13 residues. V lost 7 bases, J lost 10 bases, and 14 bases lay in between. The CDR3 bases are TGTGCCAGTACCCCAGGGGAGGTCTCACCCCTCCACTTT. It translates to CASTPGEVSPLHF.

The chain employs TRBV29-1 and TRBJ2-1; 7 positions agree with TRBD2. Germline V CDR1 and CDR2: SQVTM, ANQGSEA. The CDR3 is made up of 12 amino acids. J was trimmed by 6 bases and V by 7 bases; bases with no gene match: 6. CDR3 amino acids: CSAAGVVNEQFF. The DNA for the CDR3 is TGCAGCGCCGCGGGAGTGGTCAATGAGCAGTTCTTC.

V and J are TRBV6-6 and TRBJ2-1, with 14 positions matching TRBD2. Germline V gene lookup returns CDR1 MNHNY and CDR2 SVGAGI (reference sequence). V trimming: 4 bases; J trimming: 9 bases; junction bases outside the gene matches: 8. The CDR3 length is 16 residues. CDR3 region: CASSSGTSGRKGEQFF. CDR3 bases: TGTGCCAGCAGTTCCGGGACTAGCGGGAGAAAGGGTGAGCAGTTCTTC.